This T cell receptor (beta chain) is drawn from a study of T cells in Graves' hyperthyroidism and ophthalmopathy. Study-wide findings and caveats: Before onset, by a median of around 6.4 months, the model predicted ophthalmopathy.

This clonotype was seen only a few times. What it binds is unknown. The V end lost 11 bases, the J end lost 5 bases, and 6 bases lay between the germline ends. This CDR3 spans 9 amino acids. Germline CDR1 is SGHTA and CDR2 is FQGNSA. Calling Graves' hyperthyroidism stable meant ophthalmopathy did not progress within 18 months. 10 ml of fresh peripheral blood supplied the PBMCs. Amplified regions were TCR beta CDR3 sequences from RNA transcripts. The HTBI primer set served for first-round RT-PCR of the TCR CDR3. TCRdb recomputed calls from the multiplex PCR reads with MiXCR, one row per CDR3 protein. This sample has over 150,000 distinct CDR3 sequences, with 17% found just once.

Source material: blood. This sequence joins TRBV7-2 and TRBJ2-5, with D possibly being TRBD1 (5 bases). The clonotype was recovered from a woman between 50 and 59 years old with Graves' hyperthyroidism. CDR3 region: CAAGETQYF. The CDR3 DNA sequence: TGTGCCGCAGGGGAGACCCAGTACTTC.